This is a list of T cell receptor beta chains from one sample in a study of cytomegalovirus exposure and HLA in healthy donors. Clones were read by immunoSEQ multiplex PCR, and TCRdb kept only the in-frame ones, dropping some. The top ten hold roughly 2% of the sample, which has some 130,000 clones, over 60% seen once. The sequenced sample consisted of PBMCs. These TCRs come from a man between 18 and 29 years old in good health and CMV-seronegative. Both conserved end residues are part of each CDR3. The D gene is left open where the match is weak. Only part of the rows carry a size: once, few, many, or a class if the clone is expanded.

TRBJ2-6 TRBV19 - - CASSSPPGTTSSGANVLTF
TRBJ1-1 TRBV6-1 - few CASSEGGTEAFF
TRBJ1-6 TRBV5-6 - - CASSLGQQYSPLHF
TRBJ1-2 TRBV6-5 - - CASSDRCGYTF
TRBJ1-4 TRBV28 - - CASSQQGLREKLFF
TRBJ2-7 TRBV11-2 TRBD2 - CASSLGTKRGQYF
TRBJ2-4 TRBV30 - - CAWSGGGNIQYF
TRBJ2-1 TRBV9 TRBD2 - CASSVATSGFYNEQFF
TRBJ1-2 TRBV5-6 - few CASSFQYGYTF
TRBJ1-2 TRBV29-1 - - CSVEVQEGDGYTF
TRBJ2-1 TRBV6-1 - once CASTRGRSIDEQFF
TRBJ1-5 TRBV6-5 - - CASSRAGPSNQPQHF
TRBJ2-7 TRBV7-9 - - CASSQVGYEQYF
TRBJ1-4 TRBV7-9 TRBD1 - CASSSQGEKGEKLFF
TRBJ2-1 TRBV5-1 - - CASSLNSPGLNEQFF
TRBJ2-5 TRBV29-1 - - CSVVGWQGGETQYF
TRBJ2-1 TRBV5-4 TRBD1 - CASSLVDREYEQFF
TRBJ2-2 TRBV27 TRBD2 - CASSLFGTNIANTGELFF
TRBJ1-2 TRBV29-1 - - CSVPGKNYGYTF
TRBJ1-1 TRBV7-3 - few CASSSQGGTEAFF
TRBJ2-2 TRBV9 - - CASSVEAGAVTGELFF
TRBJ2-1 TRBV11-2 - - CASSRTSYNEQFF
TRBJ2-2 TRBV11-3 - - CASSPQGTGELFF
TRBJ1-2 TRBV19 TRBD1 - CASNPHRDSLNGYTF
TRBJ2-7 TRBV6-5 - - CASSYSRGGSSYEQYF
TRBJ2-2 TRBV7-6 - - CASSSLSRDGLNTGELFF
TRBJ2-2 TRBV5-6 - - CASRTSGLPNTGELFF
TRBJ2-3 TRBV4-2 TRBD2 - CASSHDSGRAADTQYF
TRBJ2-1 TRBV5-4 TRBD2 - CASKAGGPSYNEQFF
TRBJ2-5 TRBV7-2 - - CASSFGGRRETQYF
TRBJ2-3 TRBV2 - - CASSDSTGPAGDTQYF
TRBJ2-1 TRBV27 - - CASSLKSASGEQFF
TRBJ2-3 TRBV7-2 - - CASSSNLMYGTQYF
TRBJ2-3 TRBV27 - - CASSFILAADTQYF
TRBJ2-2 TRBV10-1 - few CASSESTLGAGELFF
TRBJ2-7 TRBV27 - once CASSSYGGSAYEQYF
TRBJ2-3 TRBV2 - - CASRRGETDTQYF
TRBJ1-2 TRBV6-5 - - CASSYSNPGQGYGYTF
TRBJ2-5 TRBV19 TRBD2 - CASPRPGTSGRLVCGETQYF
TRBJ1-1 TRBV14 - - CASTAPSGQEAFF
TRBJ1-3 TRBV29-1 - - CSVVGDSGNTIYF
TRBJ2-1 TRBV5-1 - few CASTQRAYNEQFF
TRBJ2-1 TRBV9 - - CASSARKPGLNTYNEQFF
TRBJ1-5 TRBV19 TRBD1 few CASSPLDRGSNQPQHF
TRBJ2-7 TRBV30 - - CAWSSGSSYEQYF
TRBJ1-2 TRBV5-6 - - CASSLVTGGYTF
TRBJ2-2 TRBV5-6 TRBD2 - CASSWGTRNTGELFF
TRBJ2-2 TRBV9 - - CASSETHRVQGTGELFF
TRBJ1-1 TRBV7-2 - - CASSLVASSNTEAFF
TRBJ2-1 TRBV9 TRBD2 - CASSRTSGSSRNEQFF
TRBJ2-3 TRBV5-1 TRBD2 - CASSFTLAGARADTQYF
TRBJ2-2 TRBV5-1 - once CASRFSSNTGELFF
TRBJ2-5 TRBV19 TRBD2 once CASSTETAGVEETQYF
TRBJ1-2 TRBV6-5 TRBD1 few CASSWGQGRVRYGYTF
TRBJ1-4 TRBV9 - - CASSVDTSTNEKLFF
- TRBV9 TRBD2 - CASSVGTSGRLDEQYF
TRBJ2-7 TRBV28 - - CASSFGGNTGAPYEQYF
TRBJ2-7 TRBV30 - - CAWSSQFYEQYF
TRBJ2-7 TRBV27 TRBD2 few CASSPTSGSMDYEQYF